This T cell receptor beta chain was identified during a study of blood T cells in healthy people across ages. Study observations and caveats: Unsorted PBMCs prevented conclusive naive versus antigen-experienced comparison. Both higher diversity and more naive CD4+ cells marked long-lived donors when set against aged donors.

A note on this clonotype: Antigen: not known.

V gave up 4 bases and J gave up 3 bases, with 12 bases separating them. Germline V gene lookup returns CDR1 MGHRA and CDR2 YSYEKL. The length of the CDR3 is 14 residues. With a J-beta primer mix and a sample-barcoded 5' primer, a second PCR ran roughly 7 to 11 cycles. The authors tagged each cDNA molecule using a template-switch adaptor with 12 random nucleotides. MiXCR, applied by TCRdb to the 5' RACE reads, yields one record per CDR3 protein. The sample lists more than 700,000 distinct CDR3 sequences, roughly 53% occurring once. Each donor gave ten milliliters of peripheral blood. The origin of this receptor is a man older than 75 in good health. The sequenced sample consisted of blood. This chain uses TRBV4-1 with TRBJ1-1, with D possibly matching TRBD1 (5 bases). The DNA for the CDR3 is TGCGCCAGCAGCCGTTTGGGGACGGACACTGAAGCTTTCTTT. Translated: CASSRLGTDTEAFF.